A selection of T cell receptor beta chains follows, all from one sample in a study of shared clonotypes between healthy human individuals. Only in-frame clones appear in the TCRdb table, and some are missing; sequencing was by immunoSEQ multiplex PCR. The sample lists some 2 million clones; about 95% were seen once. The sample taken for sequencing was naive CD8+ T cells sorted from blood. These receptors were obtained from a man aged 18 to 29 in good health. Both conserved end residues are part of each CDR3. A D gene is named only where the DNA matches it firmly. Clone size is not always given. Where it is, it says once, few, many or a class for expanded clones.

v_call	d_call	clone_size	j_call	cdr3_nt	cdr3_aa
TRBV9	-	-	TRBJ1-3	TGTGCCAGCAGCGCCGGGCAGGGAGCCGGAAACACCATATATTTT	CASSAGQGAGNTIYF
TRBV11-2	TRBD2	-	TRBJ2-1	TGTGCCAGCAGCTTAGGGCCAGGACTAGCGGGAGTTGAAAATGAGCAGTTCTTC	CASSLGPGLAGVENEQFF
TRBV6-5	TRBD2	-	TRBJ2-1	TGTGCCAGCAGTTACTCGAGGACTAGCGCAAACAATGAGCAGTTCTTC	CASSYSRTSANNEQFF
TRBV7-9	-	-	TRBJ1-2	TGTGCCAGCACCTTAAGTGGAGTCAGGGACTATGGCTACACCTTC	CASTLSGVRDYGYTF
TRBV28	TRBD1	-	TRBJ2-7	TGTGCCAGCAGCGACTTCCAGGGGGTGAACTCCTACGAGCAGTACTTC	CASSDFQGVNSYEQYF
TRBV11-2	TRBD1	-	TRBJ2-1	TGTGCCAGCAGCTTATTGGTAACCGGGACAGACAATTACAATGAGCAGTTCTTC	CASSLLVTGTDNYNEQFF
TRBV29-1	-	-	TRBJ2-7	TGCAGCGCTAAAGTGCCGACAGCCTACGAGCAGTACTTC	CSAKVPTAYEQYF
TRBV6-5	-	-	TRBJ1-1	TGTGCCAGCAGTTACCGGAGTTCCGGAACTGAAGCTTTCTTT	CASSYRSSGTEAFF
TRBV6-5	TRBD1	-	TRBJ1-2	TGTGCCAGCAGTCAGCGGGACAGGGGAGGCGATGGCTACACCTTC	CASSQRDRGGDGYTF
TRBV29-1	-	-	TRBJ2-7	TGCAGCGTTATAAAGGACCCTAAAGGCGAGCAGTACTTC	CSVIKDPKGEQYF
TRBV5-6	-	once	TRBJ2-3	TGTGCCAGCAGCTTGAGGTGGGGCGAGACAGATACGCAGTATTTT	CASSLRWGETDTQYF
TRBV6-5	-	-	TRBJ2-7	TGTGCCAGCAGTTACTCGATCAGCTACGAGCAGTACTTC	CASSYSISYEQYF
TRBV29-1	-	once	TRBJ1-4	TGCAGCGTTGAAGATGGGGGGGCAACTAATGAAAAACTGTTTTTT	CSVEDGGATNEKLFF
TRBV4-1	TRBD1	-	TRBJ1-2	TGCGCCAGCAGCCAGGGACAGGGGGCGAACTATGGCTACACCTTC	CASSQGQGANYGYTF
TRBV5-1	-	-	TRBJ2-7	TGCGCCAGCAGCCCGACAGGCCCATACGAGCAGTACTTC	CASSPTGPYEQYF
TRBV7-9	-	-	TRBJ2-1	TGTGCCAGCAGCCCGGGTAACGAAAGGTGGGCCAATGAGCAGTTCTTC	CASSPGNERWANEQFF
TRBV19	-	-	TRBJ1-3	TGTGCCAGTAGTGACGCGGGAGGTGGAAACACCATATATTTT	CASSDAGGGNTIYF
TRBV7-8	-	-	TRBJ1-1	TGTGCCAGCAGCTTAGTGGGACTGACAGGGAACACTGAAGCTTTCTTT	CASSLVGLTGNTEAFF
TRBV5-5	TRBD1	-	TRBJ1-3	TGTGCCAGCAGCCCCTTATCGGGACAGGGGGCTGGAAACACCATATATTTT	CASSPLSGQGAGNTIYF
TRBV27	-	few	TRBJ2-7	TGTGCCAGCAGTTTATCCGGGGGCTACGAGCAGTACTTC	CASSLSGGYEQYF
TRBV18	-	-	TRBJ1-5	TGTGCCAGCTCACGGGGGCCGAATCAGCCCCAGCATTTT	CASSRGPNQPQHF
TRBV7-9	TRBD1	-	TRBJ2-5	TGTGCCAGCAGCTCTTATGAGACCGGGACAGGGGGTCCTCAAGAGACCCAGTACTTC	CASSSYETGTGGPQETQYF
TRBV2	-	-	TRBJ1-3	TGTGCCAGCAGTGGGGAGTTCTCTGGAAACACCATATATTTT	CASSGEFSGNTIYF
TRBV9	-	-	TRBJ2-2	TGTGCCAGCAGCCCCATGGCAGGGGACACCGGGGAGCTGTTTTTT	CASSPMAGDTGELFF
TRBV29-1	TRBD2	-	TRBJ2-7	TGCAGCGTGAACCCAGGGACTAACTACGAGCAGTACTTC	CSVNPGTNYEQYF
TRBV11-3	TRBD2	-	TRBJ2-1	TGTGCCAGCAGCTTAGACCAGGTAGGACGGGAGGGCCCAGACAATGAGCAGTTCTTC	CASSLDQVGREGPDNEQFF
TRBV7-9	TRBD1	-	TRBJ2-5	TGTGCCAGCAGCCCCCCGACAGGGATCCAAGAGACCCAGTACTTC	CASSPPTGIQETQYF
TRBV2	TRBD1	-	TRBJ2-5	TGTGCCAGCAATACAATAGGGGGCGCGGAGACCCAGTACTTC	CASNTIGGAETQYF
TRBV7-2	-	-	TRBJ2-7	TGTGCCAGCAGCTTACCGAACAGTAGGTTGTTCTACGAGCAGTACTTC	CASSLPNSRLFYEQYF
TRBV6-4	-	-	TRBJ1-6	TGTGCCAGCAGTGAGCGGGGCCAGCAGGGAGCCAGCCACTTTAATTCACCCCTCCACTTT	CASSERGQQGASHFNSPLHF
TRBV2	-	-	TRBJ2-7	TGTGCCAGCAGAGGGCCTATCTACGAGCAGTACTTC	CASRGPIYEQYF
TRBV10-2	-	-	TRBJ2-4	TGCGCCAGCAGTCCGAGCGGGAAAAACATTCAGTACTTC	CASSPSGKNIQYF
TRBV6-1	-	-	TRBJ2-3	TGTGCCAGCAGTGAAGAAGGGGGAGATACGCAGTATTTT	CASSEEGGDTQYF
TRBV27	-	-	TRBJ2-7	TGTGCCAGCAGTCACGCCCCGGGCTACGAGCAGTACTTC	CASSHAPGYEQYF
TRBV29-1	-	-	TRBJ2-1	TGCAGCGTTGAACTGGTCGGCGTAAATGAGCAGTTCTTC	CSVELVGVNEQFF